The present T cell receptor beta chain was sequenced within a study of T cell repertoires in cytomegalovirus infection. Study-level information: Public signatures in TCR beta pointed to CMV infection and matching HLA type.

TCRdb called the reads again in MiXCR, with one record for every CDR3 protein. The data show about 830,000 distinct CDR3 sequences, approximately 32% seen once. This clonotype has only a few counts. No antigen is known for it. CDR1 is DFQATT, CDR2 SNEGSKA, per germline (reference sequence). This CDR3 has 14 residues. Trimming left V 4 bases short and J 3 bases short, with 13 bases between. Overall study results and limits: Summed public TCR beta family frequency identified CMV carriers bearing the relevant HLA. What dominated the ex vivo response were HLA-C-restricted CMV-specific TCR beta clonotypes.

The specimen was cultured CD8+ T cells from PBMCs, collected from culture after CMV antigen stimulation. The sequence came from a human donor in good health (CMV status not recorded). Some clones in this sample may be carry-over from other donors' samples. This chain links TRBV20-1 with TRBJ1-5; no reliable D call. The CDR3 protein is CSATRGPNNQPQHF. The CDR3 DNA reads TGCAGTGCTACTCGAGGACCGAACAATCAGCCCCAGCATTTT.